Described below is a single TCR beta chain sequence and its context. The data derive from a study of blood T cell repertoires in COVID-19. Study context: Sites across the United States, Italy and Spain contributed samples from acute and convalescent COVID-19. The analysed material was cDNA or gDNA that came from T cells, B-cell-depleted T cells, or PBMCs.

Original methodology: For nucleated cells, counts were estimated from reference gene primer amplification. Profiling relied on immunoSEQ multiplex PCR, and the TCRdb table lists in-frame clones only, not all of them. That table supplies the V and J calls and clone size; D and trimming were determined from the DNA. The sample consists of approximately 24,000 clones, about 89% of them appearing once. The V segment lost 0 bases and the J segment 0 bases; nucleotides outside the gene matches: 0. Germline V CDR1 and CDR2: SGDLS, YYNGEE. The CDR3 covers 15 residues. The J gene is TRBJ2-1, the V gene TRBV9, with 7 bases identical to TRBD2. Sample: peripheral blood. This TCR was sampled from a woman aged 70-85 years with active COVID-19. As DNA, the CDR3 is TGTGCCAGCAGCGTAGGGGGGGGCTCCTACAATGAGCAGTTCTTC. Translating gives CASSVGGGSYNEQFF. Drawing the rest from reference TRBV9 and TRBJ2-1, the complete variable domain is DSGVTQTPKHLITATGQRVTLRCSPRSGDLSVYWYQQSLDQGLQFLIQYYNGEERAKGNILERFSAQQFPDLHSELNLSSLELGDSALYFCASSVGGGSYNEQFFGPGTRLTVL.